These T cell receptor beta chains were read from a single sample in a study of blood T cell repertoires in COVID-19. Profiled with immunoSEQ multiplex PCR; TCRdb holds only in-frame clones, not every one. Of about 100,000 clones detected, under 90% appear once; the ten largest clones hold 9.5% to 15%. Sequenced sample: peripheral blood. These receptors were collected from a human donor in a cohort sampled during active COVID-19. The CDR3 runs from the conserved cysteine through the conserved F or W. The D gene is left open where the match is weak. Clone size is stated in some rows and not others, as once, few, many or a class when expanded.

J	V	D	size	DNA	CDR3
TRBJ1-6	TRBV19	NA	NA	TGTGCCAGTAGTCCGGGACATAATAATTCACCCCTCCACTTT	CASSPGHNNSPLHF
TRBJ1-6	TRBV18	TRBD1	NA	TGTGCCAGCTCACCACAGGGGGCTCTTAATTCACCCCTCCACTTT	CASSPQGALNSPLHF
TRBJ1-6	TRBV14	NA	once	TGTGCCAGCAGCCAAGATGGAGGGCACGGATCACCCCTCCACTTT	CASSQDGGHGSPLHF
TRBJ1-1	TRBV5-4	TRBD1	NA	TGTGCCAGCAGCTTGGCCGGGACAGGGGCCACTGAAGCTTTCTTT	CASSLAGTGATEAFF
TRBJ1-2	TRBV11-2	TRBD1	NA	TGTGCCAGCACTCCCTCCACAGGGGACTATGGCTACACCTTC	CASTPSTGDYGYTF
TRBJ1-2	TRBV30	NA	NA	TGTGCCTGGAGTGTTAGAATCACAGGCCACTATGGCTACACCTTC	CAWSVRITGHYGYTF
TRBJ1-5	TRBV18	TRBD1	NA	TGTGCCAGCTCACGGGACAGGGATCAGCCCCAGCATTTT	CASSRDRDQPQHF
TRBJ1-2	TRBV6-5	NA	NA	TGTGCCAGCAGTTCCAGCACACCGCCGGGTGGCTACACCTTC	CASSSSTPPGGYTF
TRBJ1-4	TRBV27	TRBD1	NA	TGTGCCAGCAGTATGGACAGGAATAATGAAAAACTGTTTTTT	CASSMDRNNEKLFF
TRBJ1-2	TRBV4-2	NA	NA	TGTGCCAGCAGCCAAGAGGGAGGAAACTATGGCTACACCTTC	CASSQEGGNYGYTF
TRBJ2-1	TRBV6-2/TRBV6-3	NA	NA	TGTGCCAGCAGTTACGCCCCCCGGGGGAGAGACAATGAGCAGTTCTTC	CASSYAPRGRDNEQFF
TRBJ2-1	TRBV11-3	TRBD1	NA	TGTGCCAGCAGCTCCGGACAGGGGGTATATGAGCAGTTCTTC	CASSSGQGVYEQFF
TRBJ1-3	TRBV10-3	NA	NA	TGTGCCATCAGTGGGGACCGGGACTCTAGAAACACCATATATTTT	CAISGDRDSRNTIYF
TRBJ2-7	TRBV20-1	TRBD2	NA	TGCAGTGCTAGTAGCCTAGCGGGAGCCCTACCCTACGAGCAGTACTTC	CSASSLAGALPYEQYF
TRBJ2-5	TRBV3-1/TRBV3-2	NA	NA	TGTGCCAGCAGCCTGCGATGGGGGCTCCGCCAAGAGACCCAGTACTTC	CASSLRWGLRQETQYF
TRBJ2-3	TRBV5-1	NA	NA	TGCGCCAGCAGCTTGATCGGAGGGGAAACAGATACGCAGTATTTT	CASSLIGGETDTQYF
TRBJ2-2	TRBV4-1	NA	NA	TGCGCCAGCAGCCAAGACCGCGGGAAAACCGGGGAGCTGTTTTTT	CASSQDRGKTGELFF
TRBJ1-1	TRBV10-3	NA	NA	TGTGCCATCAGACAAGGTCGGGGGACTGAAGCTTTCTTT	CAIRQGRGTEAFF
TRBJ2-1	TRBV18	TRBD2	few	TGTGCCAGCTCACCACCGGTCCTAGCGGGAGGGGGTGAGCAGTTCTTC	CASSPPVLAGGGEQFF
TRBJ1-2	TRBV5-1	TRBD1	NA	TGCGCCAGCAGCGCTACTGTCTTATTGGACAGGGGAAGCGGCTACACCTTC	CASSATVLLDRGSGYTF
TRBJ1-1	TRBV18	TRBD1	NA	TGTGCCAGCTCCTTAGGACAGGGACTAAGATTCACTGAAGCTTTCTTT	CASSLGQGLRFTEAFF
TRBJ2-1	TRBV21-1	NA	NA	TGTGCCAGCAGCAAAGGCAGGGGCGTGGACAATGAGCAGTTCTTC	CASSKGRGVDNEQFF
TRBJ2-3	TRBV7-9	TRBD2	once	TGTGCCAGCAGCTTTTATGGACTAGGGATCACAGATACGCAGTATTTT	CASSFYGLGITDTQYF
TRBJ2-3	TRBV7-2	NA	NA	TGTGCCAGCAGCTTATTGAGCACCACAGATACGCAGTATTTT	CASSLLSTTDTQYF
TRBJ2-2	TRBV4-1	TRBD2	once	TGCGCCAGCAGCCAAGCCCCCGGGACTAGATCCGGGGAGCTGTTTTTT	CASSQAPGTRSGELFF
TRBJ1-4	TRBV7-9	NA	NA	TGTGCCAGCAGCTTCTTCTCCGACAGTGAAAAACTGTTTTTT	CASSFFSDSEKLFF
TRBJ2-7	TRBV5-4	TRBD1	NA	TGTGCCAGCAGCTTGGCGAGCGGGACAGGGGTTCCCAACGAGCAGTACTTC	CASSLASGTGVPNEQYF
TRBJ1-1	TRBV2	NA	NA	TGTGCCAGCAGTGCCCTACGGCGGGCAGACACTGAAGCTTTCTTT	CASSALRRADTEAFF
TRBJ2-7	TRBV3-1/TRBV3-2	NA	NA	TGTGCCAGCAGCCGAACAGGGTTCGAGCAGTACTTC	CASSRTGFEQYF
TRBJ1-4	TRBV9	TRBD1	NA	TGTGCCAGCAGCCCAGGGACAGTTGGGGGAAAACTGTTTTTT	CASSPGTVGGKLFF
TRBJ2-3	TRBV3-1/TRBV3-2	TRBD2	NA	TGTGCCAGCAGCCAAAAAATCGGACTAGCTCCAGATACGCAGTATTTT	CASSQKIGLAPDTQYF
TRBJ1-1	TRBV19	NA	NA	TGTGCCAGTAGTCCTCTACAGGGTCCGGCTTTCTTT	CASSPLQGPAFF
TRBJ2-3	TRBV9	NA	once	TGTGCCAGCAGCGTATACGGGAGTTCGGATACGCAGTATTTT	CASSVYGSSDTQYF
TRBJ2-3	TRBV15	TRBD1	NA	TGTGCCACCAGCAGGGGACAGGGGAACACAGATACGCAGTATTTT	CATSRGQGNTDTQYF
TRBJ2-1	TRBV11-3	TRBD1	NA	TGTGCCAGCAGCCAAACAGGGGGTTACAATGAGCAGTTCTTC	CASSQTGGYNEQFF
TRBJ2-7	TRBV7-9	NA	few	TGTGCCAGCAGCTCCGTCGGGAGCACCTACGAGCAGTACTTC	CASSSVGSTYEQYF
TRBJ1-1	TRBV12-3/TRBV12-4	NA	NA	TGTGCCAGCAGTCTAGGTTCTAGTTTCCCAGCTTTCTTT	CASSLGSSFPAFF
TRBJ2-2	TRBV19	TRBD1	NA	TGTGCCAGTAGTATCACAGGGGGCCTTGCCGGGGAGCTGTTTTTT	CASSITGGLAGELFF
TRBJ1-2	TRBV5-1	NA	NA	TGCGCCAGCAGGCGGGAATCTGGCTACACCTTC	CASRRESGYTF
TRBJ2-1	TRBV18	NA	NA	TGTGCCAGCTCACCAGGGACGGAGGGCTGGAATGAGCAGTTCTTC	CASSPGTEGWNEQFF
TRBJ2-3	TRBV13	NA	NA	TGTGCCAGCAGCTTAGAAGTGGGGAGGGGGTCAGATACGCAGTATTTT	CASSLEVGRGSDTQYF